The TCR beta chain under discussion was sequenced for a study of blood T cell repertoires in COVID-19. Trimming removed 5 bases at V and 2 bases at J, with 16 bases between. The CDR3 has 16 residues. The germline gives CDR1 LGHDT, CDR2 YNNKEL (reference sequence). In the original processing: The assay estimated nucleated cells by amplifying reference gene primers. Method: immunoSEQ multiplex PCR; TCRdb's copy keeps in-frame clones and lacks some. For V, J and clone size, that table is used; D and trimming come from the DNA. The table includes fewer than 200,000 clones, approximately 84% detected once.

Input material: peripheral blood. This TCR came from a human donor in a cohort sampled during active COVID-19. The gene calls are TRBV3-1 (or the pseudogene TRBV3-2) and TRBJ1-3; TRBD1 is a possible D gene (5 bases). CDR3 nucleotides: TGTGCCAGCAGCGCAAGAGGGGAGGGTACTGGAAACACCATATATTTT. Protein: CASSARGEGTGNTIYF.